This note documents a single TCR beta chain sequence. The antigen it binds to is not known. Base qualities are missing; no much larger clone stands one base away. The receptor library was made with the immunoSEQ multiplex PCR assay. Rearranged TCR beta chain sequences were amplified using the hsTCRB Kit according to the manufacturer's protocol. Sequencing of TCRB libraries was carried out on an Illumina MiSeq. Concerning the study's data processing: The kit vendor's proprietary platform handled demultiplexing, trimming and gene mapping. TCRdb provides this immuneACCESS table in a form limited to in-frame rearrangements. Some clones are lacking; in checked studies, under half of them reflect an unresolved V gene, and why the rest are absent is not known. V, J and clone size reflect that table, while D and trimming were determined from the DNA. The sample table holds about 88,000 clones, of which over 75% were seen once. Roughly 5% of the sample comes from the top ten.

CDR1 and CDR2 are drawn from the germline V gene: SQVTM, ANQGSEA. The CDR3 goes from the cysteine to the phenylalanine over 14 residues. Kept here is only the CDR3 DNA, which spans 42 bases and is read in frame from base 1. Here V drops 4 bases and J drops 6 bases, and the junction holds 10 bases not matched to any gene. Explained via the paper, the time point label denotes: baseline, week 1 (first vaccination visit). The treatment or condition label on this specimen signifies: pre-vaccination baseline after standard-of-care therapy. Newly diagnosed WHO grade 3 or 4 IDH1-mutant astrocytomas showing loss of nuclear ATRX were present in the donors. The samples were drawn from NOA16, a multicentre, single-arm, open-label phase I trial in Germany that tested a mutant IDH1 peptide vaccine in humans for the first time. Blood drawn at visit V03 was used as the baseline sample for immunogenicity testing. Genomic DNA for TCRB sequencing was extracted from EDTA blood using the DNeasy Blood and Tissue Kit.

The data originate from a study of a mutant IDH1 vaccine in newly diagnosed glioma (dated by TCRdb to about 2021). Regarding the research as a whole: Of the 30 or so patients who were treated, around 60% were male and approximately 40% were female, and the mean age was about 40 years. Before enrollment, patients had received standard therapy of radiotherapy alone, temozolomide alone, or radiochemotherapy with temozolomide; most received the combination. Six visits were used for peripheral blood collection: V03 (baseline), V05, V07, V10, V12 and V13. For exploratory analyses, longitudinal TCRB deep sequencing was carried out in about two dozen treated patients wherever samples were available.

Results the study describes overall, beyond this receptor: The authors stated that sample limitations prevented analyses of patient blood samples from being reproduced. PBMC samples for TCRB deep sequencing were selected based on availability. Changes in the top peripheral T cell clonotypes picked up by TCRB sequencing did not appear to be linked to pseudoprogression. Immune responses induced by the vaccine were seen in roughly 92% of patients across multiple MHC alleles.

This specimen consisted of PBMCs, obtained from a glioma patient treated with radiotherapy, temozolomide or both. The chain joins TRBV29-1 to TRBJ2-7, with TRBD2 matching 9 junction bases. The TCR sequence derives from a middle-aged man with glioma. Some clones in this sample may be carry-over from other donors' samples. The CDR3 here reads CSVVAAGGFGEQYF. The DNA sequence reads TGCAGCGTTGTAGCAGCGGGGGGCTTTGGCGAGCAGTACTTC.